This TCR beta chain comes out of a study of blood T cell repertoires in COVID-19. Study details: From the United States, Italy and Spain came samples of acute and convalescent COVID-19.

This CDR3 has 15 residues. V dropped 4 bases and J dropped 3 bases, with 17 bases sitting between them. The germline V gene encodes CDR1 SGHKS and CDR2 YYEKEE (reference sequence). TCRdb's table, derived via immunoSEQ multiplex PCR, lists solely in-frame clones and lacks some. Among around 250,000 clones, 70% to 90% were seen once, and the ten largest hold 0.65% to 0.8%. The sequence came from a human donor in a cohort sampled during active COVID-19. The V call is TRBV5-5, the J call TRBJ2-7; D may be TRBD2 (5 bases). The sample was peripheral blood. CDR3 protein: CASSLTSSVLYEQYF. For the CDR3, the DNA is TGTGCCAGCAGCCTAACTAGTTCGGTCCTCTACGAGCAGTACTTC.